These 10 T cell receptor beta chains were sequenced from one sample in a study of memory CD4+ T cells and cytomegalovirus serostatus. Clones were sequenced by immunoSEQ multiplex PCR, and TCRdb holds only the in-frame ones, with some missing. Here the sample spans 50,000 to 60,000 clones, 65% to 85% being singletons. Single viable CD3+CD4+CD8-CD45RO+ cells were sorted as the memory CD4+ T cells. The sample was memory CD4+ T cells from blood. These receptors came from an adult in good health and CMV-seronegative.

The rearrangement uses TRBV10-1 and TRBJ2-3; a possible D gene is TRBD2 (6 bases). CDR3 length: 15 residues. V was trimmed by 7 bases and J by 2 bases, leaving 16 bases between them. Germline CDR1 is WNHNN and CDR2 is SYGVQD (reference sequence). The CDR3 DNA reads TGCGCCAGCAATTCGGGACTCTCTGTCACAGATACGCAGTATTTT. Protein product: CASNSGLSVTDTQYF.

This rearrangement joins TRBV18 to TRBJ1-5; 7 nucleotides agree with TRBD1. The CDR3 extends over 14 amino acids. In germline, CDR1 is KGHSH, CDR2 LQKENI. Trimming took 6 bases from V and 1 from J; bases not matched to a gene: 3. This CDR3 reads CASSQGQSNQPQHF. In DNA, the CDR3 is TGTGCCAGCTCGCAGGGACAGAGCAATCAGCCCCAGCATTTT. Based on the CDR3 plus reference TRBV18 and TRBJ1-5, the full variable domain is NAGVMQNPRHLVRRRGQEARLRCSPMKGHSHVYWYRQLPEEGLKFMVYLQKENIIDESGMPKERFSAEFPKEGPSILRIQQVVRGDSAAYFCASSQGQSNQPQHFGDGTRLSIL.

Only one count was recorded for this clone. This chain connects TRBV15 to TRBJ2-3; no clear D gene. The V gene lost 3 bases and the J gene lost 5 bases, with 6 bases spanning the gap. CDR1 is LNHNV, CDR2 YYDKDF, per germline (reference sequence). The CDR3 runs to 12 residues. The CDR3 DNA reads as TGTGCCACCAGCAGGTGGGGAGATACGCAGTATTTT. It translates to CATSRWGDTQYF.

The V call is TRBV27, the J call TRBJ2-3, with a tentative D call TRBD2 (7 bases). V lost 1 base and J lost 2, with 10 bases in between. The CDR3 loop spans 15 amino acids. Germline-derived CDR1 and CDR2 are MNHEY and SMNVEV (reference sequence). This chain's CDR3 is CASSLLGGPTDTQYF. CDR3 nucleotides: TGTGCCAGCAGTTTATTGGGGGGGCCCACAGATACGCAGTATTTT.

V gene TRBV9 combines with J gene TRBJ1-4, with D hard to call. The CDR3 covers 16 residues. CDR1 and CDR2 (germline): SGDLS, YYNGEE. V was clipped by 0 bases and J by 1 base, with 10 bases between them. CDR3 amino acids: CASSVGGGRTNEKLFF. DNA for the CDR3: TGTGCCAGCAGCGTAGGGGGAGGAAGAACTAATGAAAAACTGTTTTTT.

V gene TRBV5-1 combines with J gene TRBJ2-7, with no clear D. Germline V gene lookup returns CDR1 SGHRS and CDR2 YFSETQ. Trimming took off 2 bases at V and 5 bases at J, with 5 bases between the two ends. CDR3 size: 11 residues. The CDR3 region has the DNA TGCGCCAGCAGCTTCTTCGACGAGCAGTACTTC. Residues: CASSFFDEQYF.

This chain connects TRBV7-6 to TRBJ1-3, with TRBD1 identical over 9 bases. V was pared by 1 base and J by 8 bases, with 9 bases of the junction left unmatched. This CDR3 comprises 16 residues. CDR1 and CDR2 from the germline V gene are SGHVS and FNYEAQ. CDR3 region: CASSLDLGQGTDTIYF. The CDR3 DNA reads as TGTGCCAGCAGCTTAGACTTGGGACAGGGTACAGACACCATATATTTT. Full variable domain (remainder filled in from reference TRBV7-6 and TRBJ1-3): GAGVSQSPRYKVTKRGQDVALRCDPISGHVSLYWYRQALGQGPEFLTYFNYEAQQDKSGLPNDRFSAERPEGSISTLTIQRTEQRDSAMYRCASSLDLGQGTDTIYFGEGSWLTVV.

V and J are TRBV30 and TRBJ1-5; 8 nucleotides align to TRBD1. Unmatched junction bases numbered 10, after V lost 2 bases and J lost 7 bases. CDR3 size: 15 residues. The germline V gene encodes CDR1 GTSNPN and CDR2 SVGIG (reference sequence). The CDR3 reads CAWSRGTGERQPQHF. CDR3 DNA: TGTGCCTGGAGTAGGGGGACAGGCGAACGACAGCCCCAGCATTTT.

The V call is TRBV11-2, the J call TRBJ1-1, with D uncertain. CDR3 size: 13 residues. The germline V gene encodes CDR1 SGHAT and CDR2 FQNNGV. Trimming cost V 2 bases and J 4 bases, with 8 bases left between them. CDR3 bases: TGTGCCAGCAGCTTACGTAGCAGCACTGAAGCTTTCTTT. Encoded protein: CASSLRSSTEAFF.

V and J are TRBV19 and TRBJ1-1; D is uncertain. This CDR3 is 12 amino acids long. The V end was cut by 8 bases, the J end by 1 base, with 8 bases between. Looked up from germline, CDR1 is LNHDA and CDR2 is SQIVND (reference sequence). DNA of the CDR3: TGTGCCAGTCAATGGTGGAACACTGAAGCTTTCTTT. Translation gives CASQWWNTEAFF.